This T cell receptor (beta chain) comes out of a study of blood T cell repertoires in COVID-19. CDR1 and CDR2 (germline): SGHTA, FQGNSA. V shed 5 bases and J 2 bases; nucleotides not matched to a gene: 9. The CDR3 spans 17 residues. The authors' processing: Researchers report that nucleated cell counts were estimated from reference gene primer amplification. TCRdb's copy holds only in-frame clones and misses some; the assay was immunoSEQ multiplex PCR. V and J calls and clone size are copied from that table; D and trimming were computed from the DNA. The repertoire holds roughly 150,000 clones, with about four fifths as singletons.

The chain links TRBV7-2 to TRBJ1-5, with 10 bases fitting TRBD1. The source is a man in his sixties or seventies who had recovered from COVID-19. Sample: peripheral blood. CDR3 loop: CASSLGQGSDGNQPQHF. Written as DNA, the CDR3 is TGTGCCAGCAGCCTGGGACAGGGGAGTGATGGCAATCAGCCCCAGCATTTT.